The text below deals with one TCR beta chain. What it recognizes is unknown. The data originate from a study of shared clonotypes between healthy human individuals. General study findings and limits: Investigators expected sequencing depth to affect clonotype sharing among donors. A generally larger estimated richness was seen in naive subsets than in memory subsets.

Terminally differentiated effector memory CD45RA+ cells were excluded by CCR7 positive selection of CD45RO-negative cells. The V gene end was trimmed by 3 bases and the J gene end by 4 bases; junction bases not matched to a gene: 7. Germline values: CDR1 GTSNPN, CDR2 SVGIG (reference sequence). CDR3 length: 15 residues. Method: immunoSEQ multiplex PCR; TCRdb's copy keeps in-frame clones and lacks some. The table lists 2 million to 2.5 million clones, about 95% of them singletons, with approximately 1.2% in the top ten. The chain has TRBV30 and TRBJ2-1, with 9 bases that match TRBD1. Sequenced material: naive CD8+ T cells sorted from blood. The sequence derives from a man in his late teens or twenties in good health. This CDR3 is CAWSLWDRVYNEQFF. The CDR3 DNA reads as TGTGCCTGGAGCCTCTGGGACAGGGTATACAATGAGCAGTTCTTC.